This T cell receptor (beta chain) was sequenced for a study of T cell responses to AZD1222 COVID-19 vaccine. Study-level background: Second-dose timings of about 4 or about 12 weeks were pooled.

Broader study findings: Clonal diversity may have been underestimated, and the donors were mostly white British, with more females than males.

A note on this clone: Its antigen is unidentified.

TCRdb's table, derived via immunoSEQ multiplex PCR, lists solely in-frame clones and lacks some. This table holds around 160,000 clones, about 91% found once. V trimming: 6 bases; J trimming: 0 bases; junction bases outside the gene matches: 10. This CDR3 is built from 16 residues. Germline CDR1 and CDR2: MNHEY and SMNVEV (reference sequence). V is TRBV27 and J is TRBJ1-1; TRBD1 matches at 7 bases. The clonotype was recovered from an adult in good health. The source material was peripheral blood, sampled on day 0 of AZD1222 vaccination. This CDR3 is CASSRTGTAMNTEAFF. CDR3 nucleotide sequence: TGTGCCAGCAGCCGAACCGGGACAGCCATGAACACTGAAGCTTTCTTT.